This TCR beta chain comes out of a study of blood T cell repertoires in COVID-19. About the research overall: Some COVID-19 samples were acute and others convalescent; all came from the United States, Italy and Spain. From T cells, B-cell-depleted T cells, or PBMCs came the material, which was cDNA or gDNA.

Using immunoSEQ multiplex PCR, the repertoire was profiled, and TCRdb retains in-frame clones only, with some absent. The sample yields more than 200,000 clones, around 90% seen once. This CDR3 has 18 amino acids. V lost 4 bases, J lost 4 bases, and 14 bases stayed unmatched. Germline assignment: CDR1 SGHRS and CDR2 YFSETQ. Researchers sorted participants into cohorts using their self-reported clinical history. The rearrangement links TRBV5-1 to TRBJ2-3; 11 bases are shared with TRBD2. This TCR was sampled from a man aged 25 to 40 in a cohort exposed to, infected with or recovered from COVID-19 (not recorded which). The sequenced sample consisted of PBMCs or T cells enriched from blood (not recorded which). CDR3 sequence reads: CASSLELLAGALADTQYF. The CDR3 DNA is TGCGCCAGCAGCCTTGAACTACTAGCGGGAGCGCTGGCAGATACGCAGTATTTT.